This is a list of T cell receptor beta chains from one sample in a study of blood T cells in healthy people across ages. MiXCR was run by TCRdb on the 5' RACE reads, yielding one entry per CDR3 protein. The sample holds around 940,000 distinct CDR3 sequences; around 54% are singletons and the top ten take 20% to 25%. The specimen sequenced was blood. The receptors originated from a woman in her sixties or seventies in good health. CDR3s include the opening cysteine and the closing phenylalanine or tryptophan. Fields, in order: V gene, clone size, J gene, CDR3 length, D gene, CDR3 protein. D genes are given only for firm matches. The size field is filled for only some rows; it gives once, few, many or a size class.

V gene: TRBV3-1; clone size: NA; J gene: TRBJ2-1; CDR3 length: 19; D gene: TRBD2; CDR3 protein: CASSHFLGREGRSYNEQFF
V gene: TRBV4-3; clone size: NA; J gene: TRBJ2-1; CDR3 length: 15; D gene: TRBD2; CDR3 protein: CASSQGASGRSEQFF
V gene: TRBV6-2/TRBV6-3; clone size: few; J gene: TRBJ2-7; CDR3 length: 17; D gene: NA; CDR3 protein: CASSYTRGSPNFYEQYF
V gene: TRBV24-1; clone size: few; J gene: TRBJ2-7; CDR3 length: 13; D gene: NA; CDR3 protein: CATTLQRLDLGYF
V gene: TRBV4-1; clone size: NA; J gene: TRBJ2-6; CDR3 length: 17; D gene: TRBD1; CDR3 protein: CASSQGVTGAGANVLTF
V gene: TRBV29-1; clone size: few; J gene: TRBJ2-3; CDR3 length: 14; D gene: TRBD2; CDR3 protein: CSVLAGVGTDTQYF
V gene: TRBV9; clone size: NA; J gene: TRBJ2-4; CDR3 length: 16; D gene: TRBD2; CDR3 protein: CASSGTSGWAKNIQYF
V gene: TRBV9; clone size: NA; J gene: TRBJ1-4; CDR3 length: 13; D gene: NA; CDR3 protein: CASSVAVNEKLFF
V gene: TRBV2; clone size: NA; J gene: TRBJ1-1; CDR3 length: 15; D gene: NA; CDR3 protein: CASEPTGQGHTEAFF
V gene: TRBV20-1; clone size: NA; J gene: TRBJ1-1; CDR3 length: 14; D gene: NA; CDR3 protein: CSARRDGKGTEAFF
V gene: TRBV11-2; clone size: NA; J gene: TRBJ1-2; CDR3 length: 14; D gene: NA; CDR3 protein: CASSPTGGHSGYTF
V gene: TRBV18; clone size: NA; J gene: TRBJ2-4; CDR3 length: 17; D gene: NA; CDR3 protein: CASSPPQVGGAKNIQYF
V gene: TRBV28; clone size: NA; J gene: TRBJ2-3; CDR3 length: 14; D gene: TRBD2; CDR3 protein: CASSLGGGTDAQYF
V gene: TRBV20-1; clone size: NA; J gene: NA; CDR3 length: 13; D gene: TRBD2; CDR3 protein: CSARSGGEYEQYF
V gene: TRBV20-1; clone size: NA; J gene: TRBJ2-1; CDR3 length: 16; D gene: TRBD2; CDR3 protein: CSARVGRTSGRNEQFF
V gene: TRBV6-5; clone size: NA; J gene: NA; CDR3 length: 11; D gene: NA; CDR3 protein: CASKGRETQYF
V gene: TRBV28; clone size: NA; J gene: TRBJ1-5; CDR3 length: 16; D gene: NA; CDR3 protein: CASSFPARGVNQPQHF
V gene: TRBV29-1; clone size: NA; J gene: TRBJ1-2; CDR3 length: 13; D gene: NA; CDR3 protein: CSVDGGANYGYTF
V gene: TRBV3-1; clone size: few; J gene: TRBJ1-1; CDR3 length: 14; D gene: NA; CDR3 protein: CASSQVSRDTEAFF
V gene: TRBV7-6; clone size: NA; J gene: TRBJ2-7; CDR3 length: 14; D gene: NA; CDR3 protein: CASSLEVGTYEQYF
V gene: TRBV27; clone size: NA; J gene: TRBJ2-5; CDR3 length: 13; D gene: NA; CDR3 protein: CASTGPNRGTQYF
V gene: TRBV28; clone size: NA; J gene: NA; CDR3 length: 16; D gene: TRBD1; CDR3 protein: CASSPFPGQSKYEQYF
V gene: TRBV20-1; clone size: NA; J gene: TRBJ2-1; CDR3 length: 14; D gene: NA; CDR3 protein: CSATRGSALGEQFF
V gene: TRBV7-9; clone size: NA; J gene: TRBJ2-7; CDR3 length: 14; D gene: NA; CDR3 protein: CASSSARGEYEQYF
V gene: TRBV11-2; clone size: few; J gene: TRBJ2-1; CDR3 length: 14; D gene: NA; CDR3 protein: CASSLAASHNEQFF
V gene: TRBV7-3; clone size: NA; J gene: TRBJ2-5; CDR3 length: 16; D gene: NA; CDR3 protein: CASSLRGPKVGETQYF
V gene: TRBV20-1; clone size: NA; J gene: TRBJ1-5; CDR3 length: 14; D gene: TRBD1; CDR3 protein: CSAIWDRGVQPQHF
V gene: TRBV11-3; clone size: NA; J gene: TRBJ2-2; CDR3 length: 13; D gene: NA; CDR3 protein: CASSLDVTGELFF
V gene: TRBV6-2/TRBV6-3; clone size: many; J gene: TRBJ1-5; CDR3 length: 14; D gene: TRBD1; CDR3 protein: CASRLQGRTQPQHF
V gene: TRBV5-1; clone size: few; J gene: TRBJ2-1; CDR3 length: 16; D gene: NA; CDR3 protein: CASSLDGTLSYNEQFF